The rows below give T cell receptor beta chains drawn from one sample of a study of T cells in Graves' hyperthyroidism and ophthalmopathy. TCRdb used MiXCR to reprocess the multiplex PCR reads, holding one entry per CDR3 protein. The data show almost 350,000 distinct CDR3 sequences, around a sixth seen once. What was sequenced was blood. The receptors here all came from a middle-aged woman with Graves' ophthalmopathy. The CDR3 runs from the conserved cysteine through the conserved F or W. The D gene is left open where the match is weak. The listing skips clone size in some rows; elsewhere it reads once, few, many or a size class.

V gene	clone size	J gene	D gene	CDR3 protein	CDR3 DNA
TRBV20-1	many	TRBJ2-7	TRBD1	CSAGDWDSSYEQYF	TGCAGTGCTGGGGATTGGGACAGCTCCTACGAGCAGTACTTC
TRBV19	many	TRBJ2-7	TRBD1	CASSIEDRATYEQYF	TGTGCCAGTAGTATTGAGGACAGGGCAACCTACGAGCAGTACTTC
TRBV27	many	TRBJ1-1	.	CASSLYGRSGTEAFF	TGTGCCAGCAGTTTGTACGGACGGAGCGGGACTGAAGCTTTCTTT
TRBV7-2	many	TRBJ2-4	TRBD1	CAGSYQRGLAKNIQYF	TGTGCCGGCAGCTACCAAAGGGGGCTAGCCAAAAACATTCAGTACTTC
TRBV5-1	many	TRBJ1-6	.	CASCWGQYDSPLHF	TGCGCCAGCTGCTGGGGACAATATGATTCACCCCTCCACTTT
TRBV6-1	many	TRBJ1-2	.	CASLPRAGDGYTF	TGTGCCAGCCTCCCCCGGGCAGGGGATGGCTACACCTTC
TRBV12-3/TRBV12-4	many	TRBJ2-7	TRBD2	CASGTSAEQYF	TGTGCCAGCGGAACTAGCGCCGAGCAGTACTTC
TRBV5-1	many	TRBJ2-7	.	CASSHSGTSGYEQYF	TGCGCCAGCAGCCATTCCGGGACGTCAGGTTACGAGCAGTACTTC
TRBV6-6	many	TRBJ1-1	.	CASRKRVFLEAFF	TGTGCCAGCAGAAAAAGGGTGTTTTTAGAGGCTTTCTTT
TRBV11-2	.	TRBJ2-2	.	CASSSFSNTGELFF	TGTGCCAGCAGCAGCTTTTCGAACACCGGGGAGCTGTTTTTT
TRBV6-2/TRBV6-3	.	TRBJ2-2	TRBD2	CASRGYGLAENTGELFF	TGTGCCAGCAGGGGGTACGGACTAGCGGAGAACACCGGGGAGCTGTTTTTT
TRBV6-1	.	TRBJ2-5	TRBD1	CASSSRTGRSQETQYF	TGTGCCAGCAGCTCGAGGACAGGGCGGTCCCAAGAGACCCAGTACTTC
TRBV29-1	many	TRBJ1-1	TRBD1	CSVETWTGGRVEAFF	TGCAGCGTTGAAACGTGGACAGGGGGCAGGGTTGAAGCTTTCTTT
TRBV11-3	many	TRBJ1-5	.	CASSGGGNQPQHF	TGTGCCAGCAGCGGTGGGGGCAATCAGCCCCAGCATTTT
TRBV6-2/TRBV6-3	many	TRBJ2-4	.	CASSSIQGIMYIQYF	TGTGCCAGCAGCTCAATACAGGGAATCATGTACATTCAGTACTTC
TRBV11-1	many	TRBJ2-7	TRBD1	CASSALYRDRESGEQYF	TGTGCCAGCAGCGCCCTGTACCGGGACAGGGAATCCGGCGAGCAGTACTTC
TRBV24-1	.	TRBJ2-5	TRBD2	CATRASGGGETQYF	TGTGCCACCAGAGCTAGCGGCGGGGGAGAGACCCAGTACTTC